A selection of T cell receptor beta chains follows, all from one sample in a study of cytomegalovirus exposure and HLA in healthy donors. The repertoire was sequenced with immunoSEQ multiplex PCR; TCRdb's copy has only in-frame clones and lacks some. The table records around 140,000 clones, 82% of them present only once. Input material: PBMCs. The receptors stem from a male donor in good health and CMV-seronegative. CDR3s include the opening cysteine and the closing phenylalanine or tryptophan. A D gene is named only where the DNA matches it firmly. A row's size may be missing; if present it is once, few, many or a size class.

abundance: few
d_gene: TRBD1
j_gene: TRBJ1-1
v_gene: TRBV5-4
CDR3aa: CASNPTGGSLNTEAFF
CDR3nt: TGTGCCAGCAACCCTACAGGGGGATCGTTGAACACTGAAGCTTTCTTT

abundance: .
d_gene: TRBD2
j_gene: TRBJ2-4
v_gene: TRBV29-1
CDR3aa: CSATGGAKNIQYF
CDR3nt: TGCAGCGCAACGGGGGGAGCCAAAAACATTCAGTACTTC

abundance: few
d_gene: .
j_gene: TRBJ2-7
v_gene: TRBV5-4
CDR3aa: CASSSGTYEQYF
CDR3nt: TGTGCCAGCAGCTCGGGGACCTACGAGCAGTACTTC

abundance: .
d_gene: .
j_gene: TRBJ2-1
v_gene: TRBV20-1
CDR3aa: CSAQSRDEQFF
CDR3nt: TGCAGTGCACAGTCGCGCGATGAGCAGTTCTTC

abundance: .
d_gene: TRBD2
j_gene: TRBJ2-7
v_gene: TRBV11-2
CDR3aa: CASSSGTSGFYEQYF
CDR3nt: TGTGCCAGCAGCTCGGGGACTAGCGGGTTTTACGAGCAGTACTTC

abundance: few
d_gene: .
j_gene: TRBJ2-1
v_gene: TRBV7-2
CDR3aa: CASSFDYGWNEQFF
CDR3nt: TGTGCCAGCAGCTTCGATTACGGTTGGAATGAGCAGTTCTTC

abundance: .
d_gene: .
j_gene: TRBJ1-1
v_gene: TRBV5-1
CDR3aa: CASTFGINTEAFF
CDR3nt: TGCGCCAGCACCTTCGGGATCAACACTGAAGCTTTCTTT

abundance: .
d_gene: TRBD2
j_gene: TRBJ2-2
v_gene: TRBV12-5
CDR3aa: CASGLRVRASGAGELFF
CDR3nt: TGTGCTAGTGGTTTGCGCGTCCGGGCGAGCGGGGCCGGGGAGCTGTTTTTT

abundance: .
d_gene: TRBD2
j_gene: TRBJ2-7
v_gene: TRBV5-6
CDR3aa: CASSFTSGRATEQYF
CDR3nt: TGTGCCAGCAGCTTCACTAGCGGGAGAGCGACCGAGCAGTACTTC

abundance: .
d_gene: .
j_gene: TRBJ1-2
v_gene: TRBV11-2
CDR3aa: CASSLDRLRGYTF
CDR3nt: TGTGCCAGCAGCTTAGACAGGCTGCGCGGCTACACCTTC

abundance: .
d_gene: .
j_gene: TRBJ2-7
v_gene: TRBV29-1
CDR3aa: CSVEVVSLGAAYEQYF
CDR3nt: TGCAGCGTTGAAGTGGTGAGTCTGGGGGCCGCCTACGAGCAGTACTTC

abundance: .
d_gene: TRBD1
j_gene: TRBJ1-2
v_gene: TRBV11-2
CDR3aa: CASSSRDRGNGYTF
CDR3nt: TGTGCCAGCAGCTCGCGGGACAGGGGAAATGGCTACACCTTC

abundance: .
d_gene: .
j_gene: TRBJ2-7
v_gene: TRBV6-5
CDR3aa: CASSYSGERKDEQYF
CDR3nt: TGTGCCAGCAGTTACTCTGGGGAGCGGAAGGACGAGCAGTACTTC

abundance: once
d_gene: TRBD2
j_gene: TRBJ2-1
v_gene: TRBV9
CDR3aa: CASSSTPGTSPPHEQFF
CDR3nt: TGTGCCAGCAGCTCAACCCCCGGGACTAGCCCTCCCCATGAGCAGTTCTTC

abundance: .
d_gene: .
j_gene: TRBJ2-1
v_gene: TRBV28
CDR3aa: CASSRRVEQFF
CDR3nt: TGTGCCAGCAGCCGGAGGGTTGAGCAGTTCTTC

abundance: .
d_gene: .
j_gene: TRBJ2-1
v_gene: TRBV4-2
CDR3aa: CASSQHEGVSGTSYNEQFF
CDR3nt: TGTGCCAGCAGCCAACACGAGGGGGTCAGCGGGACCTCCTACAATGAGCAGTTCTTC

abundance: few
d_gene: .
j_gene: TRBJ2-7
v_gene: TRBV7-9
CDR3aa: CASSPSSYEQYF
CDR3nt: TGTGCCAGCAGTCCGAGCTCCTACGAGCAGTACTTC

abundance: .
d_gene: .
j_gene: TRBJ1-5
v_gene: TRBV2
CDR3aa: CASRGDSNQPQHF
CDR3nt: TGTGCCAGCAGGGGAGATAGCAATCAGCCCCAGCATTTT

abundance: .
d_gene: .
j_gene: TRBJ2-1
v_gene: TRBV18
CDR3aa: CASSPSSGNEQFF
CDR3nt: TGTGCCAGCTCTCCCTCCAGCGGCAATGAGCAGTTCTTC

abundance: few
d_gene: TRBD1
j_gene: TRBJ1-4
v_gene: TRBV29-1
CDR3aa: CSASTSDRAVF
CDR3nt: TGCAGCGCATCAACCTCTGACAGGGCGGTTTTT

abundance: .
d_gene: .
j_gene: TRBJ1-1
v_gene: TRBV6-5
CDR3aa: CASSYSGGGEAFF
CDR3nt: TGTGCCAGCAGTTACTCAGGGGGTGGTGAAGCTTTCTTT

abundance: once
d_gene: .
j_gene: TRBJ2-5
v_gene: TRBV7-7
CDR3aa: CASSPTGVETQYF
CDR3nt: TGTGCCAGCAGCCCGACTGGCGTAGAGACCCAGTACTTC

abundance: few
d_gene: TRBD1
j_gene: TRBJ1-1
v_gene: TRBV5-6
CDR3aa: CASTETGLDTEAFF
CDR3nt: TGTGCCAGCACCGAGACAGGGCTGGACACTGAAGCTTTCTTT

abundance: .
d_gene: TRBD2
j_gene: TRBJ2-3
v_gene: TRBV6-1
CDR3aa: CASSDPVTSPHTQYF
CDR3nt: TGTGCCAGCAGTGACCCAGTGACTAGCCCCCATACGCAGTATTTT

abundance: .
d_gene: TRBD1
j_gene: TRBJ2-3
v_gene: TRBV13
CDR3aa: CASRFRGSTDTQYF
CDR3nt: TGTGCCAGCAGGTTCAGGGGGAGCACAGATACGCAGTATTTT